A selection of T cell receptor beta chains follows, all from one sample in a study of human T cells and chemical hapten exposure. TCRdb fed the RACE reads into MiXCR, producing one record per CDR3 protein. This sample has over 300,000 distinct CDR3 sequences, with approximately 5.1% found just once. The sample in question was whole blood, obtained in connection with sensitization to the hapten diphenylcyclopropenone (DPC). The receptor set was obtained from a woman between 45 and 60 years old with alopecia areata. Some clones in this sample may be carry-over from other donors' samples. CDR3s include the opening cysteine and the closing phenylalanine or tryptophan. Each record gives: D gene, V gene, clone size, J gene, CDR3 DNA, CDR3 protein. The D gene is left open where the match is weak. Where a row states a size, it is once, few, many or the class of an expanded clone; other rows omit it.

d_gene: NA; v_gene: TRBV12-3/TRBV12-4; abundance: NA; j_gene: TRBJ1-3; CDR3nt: TGTGCCAGCAGTGATCCAGGAGACTCTGGAAACACCATATATTTT; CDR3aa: CASSDPGDSGNTIYF
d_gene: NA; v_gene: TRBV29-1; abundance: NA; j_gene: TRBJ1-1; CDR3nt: TGCAGCGTTGAAACTGGGGACCCTGAAGCTTTCTTT; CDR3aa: CSVETGDPEAFF
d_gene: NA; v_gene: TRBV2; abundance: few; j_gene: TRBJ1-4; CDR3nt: TGTGCCAGCAACTCGGAGGAAACTAATGAAAAACTGTTTTTT; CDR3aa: CASNSEETNEKLFF
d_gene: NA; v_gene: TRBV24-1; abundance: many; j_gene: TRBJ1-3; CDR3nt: TGTGCCACCAGTGTTCAAGGAAACACCATATATTTT; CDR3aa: CATSVQGNTIYF
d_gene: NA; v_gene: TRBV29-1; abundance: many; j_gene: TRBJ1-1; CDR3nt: TGCAGCGCGGACCATTTGAACACTGAAGCTTTCTTT; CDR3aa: CSADHLNTEAFF
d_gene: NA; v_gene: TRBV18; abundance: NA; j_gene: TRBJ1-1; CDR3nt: TGTGCCAGCTCACTAATCGAATTGAACACTGAAGCTTTCTTT; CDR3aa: CASSLIELNTEAFF
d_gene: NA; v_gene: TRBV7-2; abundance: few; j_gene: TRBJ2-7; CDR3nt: TGTGCCAGCAGCCATGACGCGGGCGAGCAGTACTTC; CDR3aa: CASSHDAGEQYF
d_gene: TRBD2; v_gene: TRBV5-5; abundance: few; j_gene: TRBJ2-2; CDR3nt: TGTGCCAGCACCCTAAGCGGGGGGGTTAACACCGGGGAGCTGTTTTTT; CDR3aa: CASTLSGGVNTGELFF
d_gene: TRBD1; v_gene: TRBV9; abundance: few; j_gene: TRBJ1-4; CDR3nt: TGTGCCAGCAGCGGACGTGCGGGACAGCTTAATGAAAAACTGTTTTTT; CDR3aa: CASSGRAGQLNEKLFF
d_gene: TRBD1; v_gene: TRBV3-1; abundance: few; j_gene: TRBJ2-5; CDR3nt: TGTGCCAGCAGCCAGCGGACAGGGGCCGGTGAGACCCAGTACTTC; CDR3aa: CASSQRTGAGETQYF
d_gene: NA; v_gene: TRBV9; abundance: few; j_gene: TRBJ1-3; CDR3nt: TGTGCCAGCAGCGTAGCTGCAGGAGTCTCTGGAAACACCATATATTTT; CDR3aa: CASSVAAGVSGNTIYF
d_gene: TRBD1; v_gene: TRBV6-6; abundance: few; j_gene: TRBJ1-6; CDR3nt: TGTGCCAGCAGTTGGACAGGACGGGATTCACCCCTCCACTTT; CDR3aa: CASSWTGRDSPLHF
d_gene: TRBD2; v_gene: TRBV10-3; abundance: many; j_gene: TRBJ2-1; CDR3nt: TGTGCCATCGAGGGAGGGGAAGAGCAGTTCTTC; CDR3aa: CAIEGGEEQFF
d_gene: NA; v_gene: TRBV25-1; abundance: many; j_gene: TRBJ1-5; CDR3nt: TGTGCCAGCAGCGAGGGGAATCAGCCCCAGCATTTT; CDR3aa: CASSEGNQPQHF
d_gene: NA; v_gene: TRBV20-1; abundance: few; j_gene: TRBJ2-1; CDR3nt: TGCAGTGCCGCATCGTTTAACCCCTTGATTTCCTTTATGGGTAATGAGCAGTTCTTC; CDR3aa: CSAASFNPLISFMGNEQFF
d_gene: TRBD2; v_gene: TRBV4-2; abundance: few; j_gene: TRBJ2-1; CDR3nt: TGTGCCAGCAGCCAGGGAGGGGCTAGAAGCAATGAGCAGTTCTTC; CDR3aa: CASSQGGARSNEQFF
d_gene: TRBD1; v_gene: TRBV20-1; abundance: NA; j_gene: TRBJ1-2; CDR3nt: TGCAGTGCTAGAGATTCAGGACAGGGCCCAGTCTATGGCTACACCTTC; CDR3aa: CSARDSGQGPVYGYTF
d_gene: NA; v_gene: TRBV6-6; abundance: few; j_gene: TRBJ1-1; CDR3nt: TGTGCCAGCAGTTACGGAGAAGGGGGGACTGAAGCTTTCTTT; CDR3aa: CASSYGEGGTEAFF
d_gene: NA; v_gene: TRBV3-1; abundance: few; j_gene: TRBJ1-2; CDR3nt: TGTGCCAGCAGCTCGTTGGACTATGGCTACACCTTC; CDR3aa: CASSSLDYGYTF
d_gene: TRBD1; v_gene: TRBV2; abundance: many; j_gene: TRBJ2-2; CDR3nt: TGTGCCAGCCTGGGGCGACAGGGGACCGGGGAGCTGTTTTTT; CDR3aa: CASLGRQGTGELFF
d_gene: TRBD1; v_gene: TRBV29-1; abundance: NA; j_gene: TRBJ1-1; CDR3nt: TGCAGCGGGTTCTCAGGGGGAAGGAGGACTGAAGCTTTCTTT; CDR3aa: CSGFSGGRRTEAFF
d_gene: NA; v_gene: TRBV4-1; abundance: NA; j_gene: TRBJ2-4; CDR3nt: TGCGCCAGCAGCCAAGGATCGGGGGGCCCCAAAAACATTCAGTACTTC; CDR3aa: CASSQGSGGPKNIQYF
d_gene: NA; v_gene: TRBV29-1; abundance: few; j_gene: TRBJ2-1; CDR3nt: TGCAGCGTTGAGAACTTAGGGACCCTAGGCGATGAGCAGTTCTTC; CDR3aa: CSVENLGTLGDEQFF
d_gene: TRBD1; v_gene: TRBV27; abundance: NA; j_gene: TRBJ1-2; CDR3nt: TGTGCCAGCAGTCCAGACAGGGGGCCCTGGGGTGGCTACACCTTC; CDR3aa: CASSPDRGPWGGYTF
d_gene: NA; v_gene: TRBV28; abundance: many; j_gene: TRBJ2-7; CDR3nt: TGTGCCAGCAGTGGGACCCTATCCTACGAGCAGTACTTC; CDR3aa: CASSGTLSYEQYF
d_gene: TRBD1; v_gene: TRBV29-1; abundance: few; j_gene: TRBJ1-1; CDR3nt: TGCAGCGCCAGACAGGGATCAGGCACTGAAGCTTTCTTT; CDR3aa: CSARQGSGTEAFF
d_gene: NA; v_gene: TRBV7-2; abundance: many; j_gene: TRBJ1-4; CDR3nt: TGTGCCAGCAGCTCGCTGCGGGGGGTTAATGAAAAACTGTTTTTT; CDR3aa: CASSSLRGVNEKLFF
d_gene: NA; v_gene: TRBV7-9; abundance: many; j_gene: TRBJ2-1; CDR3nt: TGTGCCAGCAGCTTTAGGTCGTCCGGGAATGAGCAGTTCTTC; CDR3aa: CASSFRSSGNEQFF
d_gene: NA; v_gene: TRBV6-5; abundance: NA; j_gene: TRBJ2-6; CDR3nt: TGTGCCAGCAGCCTGACCTCAGTCTCTGGGGCCAACGTCCTGACTTTC; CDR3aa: CASSLTSVSGANVLTF
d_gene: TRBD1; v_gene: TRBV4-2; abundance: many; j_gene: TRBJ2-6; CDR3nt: TGTGCCAGCAGCCAAGATCAGGGGGCCGGCTCTGGGGCCAACGTCCTGACTTTC; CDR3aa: CASSQDQGAGSGANVLTF
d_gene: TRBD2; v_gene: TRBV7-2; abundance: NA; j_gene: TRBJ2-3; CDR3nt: TGTGCCAGCAGCTTCGGACTAGCGGGGGCGCTCACAGATACGCAGTATTTT; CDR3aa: CASSFGLAGALTDTQYF
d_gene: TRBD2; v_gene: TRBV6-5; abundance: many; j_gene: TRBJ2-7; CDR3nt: TGTGCCAGCAGTTACCTTAGCGGGGGGCGGAACGAGCAGTACTTC; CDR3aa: CASSYLSGGRNEQYF
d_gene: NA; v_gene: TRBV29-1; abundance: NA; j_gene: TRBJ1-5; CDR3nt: TGCAGCGGACAAGTAGCGGGCGGAGGGCCCCAGCATTTT; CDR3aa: CSGQVAGGGPQHF
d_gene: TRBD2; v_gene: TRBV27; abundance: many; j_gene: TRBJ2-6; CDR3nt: TGTGCCAGCAGTTCACTAGCGGGAGCCGGGGCCAACGTCCTGACTTTC; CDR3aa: CASSSLAGAGANVLTF
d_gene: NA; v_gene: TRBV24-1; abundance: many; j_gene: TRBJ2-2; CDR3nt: TGTGCCACCAGCGGGCTTAGGACCGGGGAGCTGTTTTTT; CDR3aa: CATSGLRTGELFF
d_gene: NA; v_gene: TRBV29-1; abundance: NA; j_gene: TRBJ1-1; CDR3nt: TGCAGCGGATTCCGGGGGACTGAAGCTTTCTTT; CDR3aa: CSGFRGTEAFF
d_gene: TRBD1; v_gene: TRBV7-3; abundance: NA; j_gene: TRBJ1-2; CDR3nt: TGTGCCAGCAGCTTAAAAGGGGGCGCTGGTGGCTACACCTTC; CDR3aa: CASSLKGGAGGYTF
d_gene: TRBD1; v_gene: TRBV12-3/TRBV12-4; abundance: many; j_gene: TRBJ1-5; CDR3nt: TGTGCCAGCAGTTTACACATCGGACAGGGGGGTCAGCCCCAGCATTTT; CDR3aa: CASSLHIGQGGQPQHF
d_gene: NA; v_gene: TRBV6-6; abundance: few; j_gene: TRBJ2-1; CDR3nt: TGTGCCAGCACCTCCGTGAGTGGTTACAATGAGCAGTTCTTC; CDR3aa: CASTSVSGYNEQFF
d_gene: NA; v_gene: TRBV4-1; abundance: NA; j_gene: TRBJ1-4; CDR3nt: TGCGCCAGCAGCCAAGATTGGGGAGGCTGGGGAGAGGAAAAACTGTTTTTT; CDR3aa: CASSQDWGGWGEEKLFF
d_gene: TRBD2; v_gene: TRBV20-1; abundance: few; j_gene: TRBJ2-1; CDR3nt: TGCAGTGCTGACAAATCTAGCGGAGAGCAGTTCTTC; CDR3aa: CSADKSSGEQFF
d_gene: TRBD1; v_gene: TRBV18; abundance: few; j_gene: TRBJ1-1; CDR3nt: TGTGCCAGCTCACCCCAGGGGGCAATCGCTGAAGCTTTCTTT; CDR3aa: CASSPQGAIAEAFF
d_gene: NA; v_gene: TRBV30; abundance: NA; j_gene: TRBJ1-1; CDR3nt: TGTGCCTGGAGAGACAGCCTTTACACTGAAGCTTTCTTT; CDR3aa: CAWRDSLYTEAFF
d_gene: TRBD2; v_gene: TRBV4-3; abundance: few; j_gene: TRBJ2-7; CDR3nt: TGCGCCAGCAGCCCTGAACTAGCGGGAGCGCTCTCCTACGAGCAGTACTTC; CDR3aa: CASSPELAGALSYEQYF
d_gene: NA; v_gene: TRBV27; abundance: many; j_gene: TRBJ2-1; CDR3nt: TGTGCCAGCAGTCTAGGAGGGGGGGTCAATGAGCAGTTCTTC; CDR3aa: CASSLGGGVNEQFF
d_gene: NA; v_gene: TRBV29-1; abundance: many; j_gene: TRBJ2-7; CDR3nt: TGCAGCGTTGATGGTCGAGGGGGATACGAGCAGTACTTC; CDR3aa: CSVDGRGGYEQYF
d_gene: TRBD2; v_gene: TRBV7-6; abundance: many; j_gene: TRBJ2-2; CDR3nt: TGTGCCAGCAGCTTAGACCTAGCGGGAAACACCGGGGAGCTGTTTTTT; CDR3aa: CASSLDLAGNTGELFF
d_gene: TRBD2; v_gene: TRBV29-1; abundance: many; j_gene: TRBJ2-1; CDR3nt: TGCAGCGTCCCCCCTGTCGCTAGCGGGAGCAATGAGCAGTTCTTC; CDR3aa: CSVPPVASGSNEQFF
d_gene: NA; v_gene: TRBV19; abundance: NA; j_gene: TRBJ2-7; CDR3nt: TGTGCCAGTAGTATCGGGCCGTACGAGCAGTACTTC; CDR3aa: CASSIGPYEQYF
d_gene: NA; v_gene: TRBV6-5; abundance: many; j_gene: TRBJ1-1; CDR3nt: TGTGCCAGCAGTTACTCGAGGGCAGTAATGAACACTGAAGCTTTCTTT; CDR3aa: CASSYSRAVMNTEAFF
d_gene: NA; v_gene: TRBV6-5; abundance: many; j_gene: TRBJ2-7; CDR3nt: TGTGCCAGCAGTCCACAGGACTCCTACGAGCAGTACTTC; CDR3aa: CASSPQDSYEQYF
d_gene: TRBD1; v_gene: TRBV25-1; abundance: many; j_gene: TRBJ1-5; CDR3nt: TGTGCCAGTCGAGACAGGGGTTACAATCAGCCCCAGCATTTT; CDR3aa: CASRDRGYNQPQHF
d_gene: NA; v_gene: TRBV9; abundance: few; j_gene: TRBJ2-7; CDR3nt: TGTGCCAGCAGCGTAGATCTAGCCTCCTCCTACGAGCAGTACTTC; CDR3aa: CASSVDLASSYEQYF